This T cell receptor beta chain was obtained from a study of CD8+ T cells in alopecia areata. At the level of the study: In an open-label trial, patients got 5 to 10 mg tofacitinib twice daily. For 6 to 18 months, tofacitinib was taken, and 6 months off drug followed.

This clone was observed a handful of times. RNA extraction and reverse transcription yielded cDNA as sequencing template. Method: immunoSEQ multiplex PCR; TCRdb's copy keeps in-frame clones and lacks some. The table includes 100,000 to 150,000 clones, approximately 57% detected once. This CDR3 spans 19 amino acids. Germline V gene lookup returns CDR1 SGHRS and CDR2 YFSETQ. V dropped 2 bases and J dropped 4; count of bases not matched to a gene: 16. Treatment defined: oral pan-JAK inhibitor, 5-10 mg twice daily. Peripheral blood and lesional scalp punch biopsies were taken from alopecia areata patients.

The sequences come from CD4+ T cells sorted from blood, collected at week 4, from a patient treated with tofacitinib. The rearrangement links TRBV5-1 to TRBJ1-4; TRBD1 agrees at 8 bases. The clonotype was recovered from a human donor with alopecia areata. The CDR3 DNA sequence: TGCGCCAGCAGCTTCGGGAATCGTGGTACAGGACAGGGTAATGAAAAACTGTTTTTT. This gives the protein CASSFGNRGTGQGNEKLFF.